The sequence of this T cell receptor beta chain was determined in a study of T cells in Graves' hyperthyroidism and ophthalmopathy (dated by TCRdb to the late 2010s). The study in broad terms: To identify TCR V-J signatures that set the groups apart, the researchers used a discovery cohort of 100 patients, made up of 40 to 45 with Graves' ophthalmopathy and 55 to 65 with stable Graves' hyperthyroidism. Prospective prediction of ophthalmopathy was tested in an independent validation cohort consisting of about 19 hyperthyroidism patients and 17 patients who later progressed to ophthalmopathy. The roughly 100 discovery patients were randomly split 7:3 into training and test sets. In several Graves' hyperthyroidism patients, the study also compared T-cell repertoires from thyroid tissue with T-cell repertoires from blood. Once sampling was done, hyperthyroidism patients were given methimazole at a starting dose of 30 mg daily, whereas ophthalmopathy patients were given high-dose intravenous methylprednisolone. The paper reports TCR Vbeta CDR3 sequencing of approximately 140 peripheral blood samples: approximately 41 ophthalmopathy, about 75 hyperthyroidism and approximately 17 progressor patients.

Broad study findings and their caveats: Ophthalmopathy was separated from stable hyperthyroidism by a 13 V-J signature model, with around 90% sensitivity and about 84% specificity obtained in cross-validation and 80%/75% obtained in testing. No statistical method was used to set the sample size in advance, and investigators knew the group allocation. In validation, the model predicted progression to ophthalmopathy a median of about 6 months before onset, with around 70% sensitivity and about 72% specificity. Most expanded thyroid clonotypes (frequency above 0.001) were also detected in blood, a finding suggesting that blood repertoires may reflect thyroid immune responses.

Concerning this clonotype: Its antigen is currently not known. The sample holds no much larger clone one base away, and base qualities are not on file.

Stable Graves' hyperthyroidism was defined as the absence of progression to ophthalmopathy over 18 months of follow-up. Hyperthyroidism patients were aged 18 to 65 years and newly diagnosed, with disease duration of less than 2 months. The study excluded patients with uncontrolled infections, other autoimmune diseases, pregnancy or lactation. Diagnoses relied on clinical symptoms, serum thyroxine and TRAb, thyroid ultrasound and orbital computed tomography. Trizol reagent was used to extract total RNA, and RNA quality was then checked on an Agilent 2100 Bioanalyzer. TCR beta CDR3 regions were amplified from RNA transcripts. The first round of RT-PCR for the TCR CDR3 was performed with the HTBI primer set and the Qiagen OneStep RT-PCR kit. The libraries were constructed in a second round of multiplex PCR and then size-selected and purified. Libraries were sequenced paired-end with 100 bp reads on an Illumina HiSeq2000. From the authors' description of their analysis: SOAPnuke was used to process the raw data, with reads discarded if the reads contained adapters or uncalled bases, had a mean Phred below 15, or lacked an exact constant-primer or identifier match. High-quality paired reads were merged with COPE v1.2.5, and unique nucleotide sequences were defined as clonotypes. MiTCR v1.1 was used to align clonotypes to the IMGT TRBV, TRBD and TRBJ reference segments. The analysis included only V-J combinations with a frequency above 0.0001, which together covered 99% to 99.2% of the repertoires. The TCS score was defined as the ratio of F50 (clonal expansion) to E x V (chaos), calculated using BLOSUM62-based TCRdist between CDR3 peptides within each V-J. Welch's t-statistics and random forest reduced 514 V-J features to under 15, which were used in a naive Bayes classifier (R e1071). The similarity between thyroid and blood repertoires was quantified using the Morisita-Horn index. TCRdb itself trimmed the public reads at Q25 with fastp, ran MiXCR and retained productive beta chains. For every CDR3 protein sequence, its rows merge into one entry that carries the most common genes and DNA. The V and J calls reflect TCRdb's pipeline rather than the authors' work. In this sample the table shows tens of thousands of distinct CDR3 sequences, 45% to 65% of which occur a single time. Roughly a third of the sample is held by the ten biggest clonotypes.

The receptor was derived from a man aged 18 to 30 with Graves' hyperthyroidism. Source material: peripheral blood or thyroid tissue (not recorded which).

The nucleotides read TGTGCCAGCAGGGGGACAGGCCTGAATCAGCCCCAGCATTTT. Translated, this gives CASRGTGLNQPQHF. The sequence is built from TRBV2 and TRBJ1-5, with TRBD1 matching 8 junction bases. The germline V gene yields SNHLY for CDR1 and FYNNEI for CDR2. V ends up 6 bases short and J 4 bases short, with an unmatched junction base count of 5. Its CDR3 holds 14 amino acids, cysteine through phenylalanine. This entry keeps only the CDR3 DNA: 42 bases, framed from base 1.